One sample yielded the 9 T cell receptor beta chains listed below, sequenced in a study of CDR3 diversity in severe acne. TCRdb passed the PCR reads through MiXCR, listing each CDR3 protein once. The sample includes around 83,000 distinct CDR3 sequences, roughly 49% of them seen just once. Specimen: blood. The receptors come from a male donor with severe acne vulgaris.

In its sample, this clonotype was seen a few times. This sequence joins TRBV7-9 and TRBJ2-3, with a weak D call TRBD2 (6 bases). This CDR3 is 17 amino acids long. Germline V gene sequence: CDR1 SEHNR, CDR2 FQNEAQ (reference sequence). The germline V and J ends were trimmed by 1 base and 10 bases, with 24 bases remaining between them. CDR3 DNA: TGTGCCAGCAGCTTAGAGCAGCGTGCCCGCCCGGAGGGCGCGCAGTATTTT. Amino acids: CASSLEQRARPEGAQYF. The variable domain in full, completed from reference TRBV7-9 and TRBJ2-3, reads DTGVSQNPRHKITKRGQNVTFRCDPISEHNRLYWYRQTLGQGPEFLTYFQNEAQLEKSRLLSDRFSAERPKGSFSTLEIQRTEQGDSAMYLCASSLEQRARPEGAQYFGPGTRLTVL.

This clonotype showed up just a few times. The chain employs TRBV13 and TRBJ2-5, with TRBD2 matching over 7 bases. Trimming at V came to 5 bases and at J to 1 base, leaving 7 bases not matched to a gene. The CDR3 length is 15 residues. From germline, CDR1 is PRHDT and CDR2 FYEKMQ (reference sequence). The CDR3 nucleotides are TGTGCCAGCAGCCTTCTAGCGGCAGCCCAAGAGACCCAGTACTTC. Protein sequence: CASSLLAAAQETQYF.

This clonotype has only a few counts. This chain joins TRBV7-3 and TRBJ2-6, with no clear D. There are 14 residues in the CDR3. Germline-derived CDR1 and CDR2 are SGHTA and FQGTGA. The V end lost 9 bases, the J end lost 0 bases, and 9 bases lay between the germline ends. DNA of the CDR3: TGTGCCAGTCGCGAGAGCTCTGGGGCCAACGTCCTGACTTTC. Translated, it gives CASRESSGANVLTF.

The genes are TRBV7-9 and TRBJ2-7, with 9 positions matching TRBD2. Germline CDR1 reads SEHNR; CDR2 reads FQNEAQ (reference sequence). The CDR3 is made up of 16 amino acids. V lost 2 bases and J lost 2; bases outside the gene matches: 7. CDR3 region: CASSLSMLAGTYEQYF. The CDR3 nucleotides are TGTGCCAGCAGCTTATCTATGCTAGCGGGAACCTACGAGCAGTACTTC.

Details on this clonotype: This may come from a read error, since a much larger clone is one base off. In this CDR3 the conserved last residue, phenylalanine or tryptophan, is missing, so a read error is likely. This rearrangement joins TRBV9 to TRBJ1-1, with a weak D call TRBD1 (6 bases). Germline V CDR1 and CDR2: SGDLS, YYNGEE. The CDR3 length is 13 residues. V gave up 0 bases and J gave up 10 bases, with 13 bases separating them. CDR3 nucleotides: TGTGCCAGCAGCGTAGCAGGGGTAATGCCAGCTTTCCTT. Translation gives CASSVAGVMPAFL.

As concerns this clonotype: This may be a read error: a much more frequent sequence differs by one nucleotide. The chain has TRBV6-1 and TRBJ2-7; D perhaps matches TRBD1 (5 bases). CDR1 MNHNS and CDR2 SASEGT come from the germline V gene. CDR3 length: 13 residues. The CDR3 loop is CASIDSNSYEQCF. CDR3 nucleotides: TGTGCCAGCATCGACAGCAATTCCTACGAGCAGTGCTTC.

This clonotype was seen ten or more times. The CDR3 here is CSAETGGGLSSTYEQYF. The CDR3 DNA follows: TGCAGTGCCGAGACAGGGGGTGGTCTCTCATCGACCTACGAGCAGTACTTC. This chain connects TRBV20-1 to TRBJ2-7; 9 bases fit TRBD1. CDR3 size: 17 residues. In germline, CDR1 is DFQATT, CDR2 SNEGSKA (reference sequence). Trimming at V came to 6 bases and at J to 2 bases, leaving 17 bases not matched to a gene.

The chain combines TRBV10-3 with TRBJ1-6; D uncertain. CDR3 length: 16 amino acids. The V end was cut by 0 bases, the J end by 5 bases, with 11 bases between. In germline, CDR1 is ENHRY, CDR2 SYGVKD. As DNA, the CDR3 is TGTGCCATCAGTGAGTCGGCTTTCCGGGATAATTCACCCCTCCACTTT. The encoded protein is CAISESAFRDNSPLHF.

Many counts were recorded for this clonotype. V gene TRBV14 combines with J gene TRBJ2-3, with D possibly matching TRBD2 (5 bases). V lost 2 bases, J lost 1 base, and 16 bases lay in between. CDR1 and CDR2 (germline): SGHDN, FVKESK. The CDR3 length is 17 residues. The CDR3 reads CASSQSEEFSGTDTQYF. In DNA, the CDR3 is TGTGCCAGCAGCCAATCCGAAGAATTTAGCGGCACAGATACGCAGTATTTT.